Given below is one T cell receptor beta chain in context. Its antigen is undetermined. TCRdb's copy holds only in-frame clones and misses some; the assay was immunoSEQ multiplex PCR. The table has 95,000 to 150,000 clones, 70% to 90% seen once; the top ten hold less than 8%. The data originate from a study of T cell responses to AZD1222 COVID-19 vaccine. Study-level points and caveats: Only a handful of people who got AZD1222 tested seropositive at baseline. Donor demographics were predominantly white British with a female majority; clonal diversity may be underestimated. In all cases, repertoires were sampled only after the peak T cell response.

Trimming cost V 7 bases and J 0 bases; bases outside gene matches: 5. Germline CDR1 is SGHRS and CDR2 is YFSETQ. The length of the CDR3 is 15 residues. The sequences come from peripheral blood, collected on day 0 of AZD1222 vaccination. This chain uses TRBV5-1 with TRBJ2-1, with 9 positions matching TRBD1. The source of this sequence is an adult in good health. The CDR3 loop is CASGTGHSSYNEQFF. The CDR3 DNA sequence: TGCGCCAGCGGGACAGGGCACAGCTCCTACAATGAGCAGTTCTTC. Full variable domain (rest looked up from reference TRBV5-1 and TRBJ2-1): KAGVTQTPRYLIKTRGQQVTLSCSPISGHRSVSWYQQTPGQGLQFLFEYFSETQRNKGNFPGRFSGRQFSNSRSEMNVSTLELGDSALYLCASGTGHSSYNEQFFGPGTRLTVL.